These 11 T cell receptor beta chains were all obtained from the same sample, sequenced in a study of cytomegalovirus exposure and HLA in healthy donors. The PCR had 60 Vbeta and 13 Jbeta primers. Assay: immunoSEQ multiplex PCR; the TCRdb copy retains only in-frame clones and omits some. The sample carries about 190,000 clones, roughly 80% recorded once. Sequencing was performed on PBMCs. The receptors were sampled from a woman between 18 and 29 years old in good health and CMV-seronegative.

V usage is TRBV5-1 and J usage is TRBJ2-3, with D perhaps TRBD2 (5 bases). CDR1 is SGHRS and CDR2 is YFSETQ in the germline V gene. The V and J ends lost 9 bases and 2 bases respectively, with 13 bases between them. This CDR3 contains 13 residues. The CDR3 loop reads CATSRRSTDTQYF. DNA of the CDR3: TGCGCCACCTCCAGGAGGTCCACAGATACGCAGTATTTT.

The J gene is TRBJ2-5, the V gene TRBV29-1, with D tentatively TRBD2 (7 bases). Germline V gives CDR1 SQVTM, CDR2 ANQGSEA. The CDR3 consists of 14 residues. Trimming left V 4 bases short and J 4 bases short, with 16 bases between. The CDR3 loop reads CSVAGGGARETQYF. CDR3 DNA: TGCAGCGTTGCGGGTGGGGGGGCGCGAGAGACCCAGTACTTC.

This chain links TRBV5-5 with TRBJ1-5; 10 bases fit TRBD1. After removal of 7 bases from V and 3 bases from J, the junction contained 10 bases not matched to a gene. The CDR3 has 16 amino acids. The germline CDR1 and CDR2 sequences are SGHKS and YYEKEE (reference sequence). The CDR3 region has the DNA TGTGCCAGCGACTTCGGGACAGGGGCCCACAATCAGCCCCAGCATTTT. Translating gives CASDFGTGAHNQPQHF.

This clone was recorded once. V usage is TRBV5-1 and J usage is TRBJ2-5; the match to TRBD1 covers 8 bases. The J call may be wrong; the DNA end is better matched by TRBJ2-7. This CDR3 comprises 15 residues. Germline CDR1 and CDR2: SGHRS and YFSETQ. CDR3 amino acids: CASSSTGDNTYEQYF. CDR3 nucleotides: TGCGCCAGCAGCTCGACAGGGGATAACACCTACGAGCAGTACTTC.

The V gene is TRBV4-3, the J gene TRBJ2-1; D is perhaps TRBD2 (6 bases). The germline V and J ends were trimmed by 3 bases and 4 bases, with 19 bases remaining between them. Looked up from germline, CDR1 is LGHNA and CDR2 is YSLEER. The CDR3 is made up of 17 amino acids. The CDR3 DNA sequence: TGCGCCAGCAGCCAGGGACCCGGGACTTTCCCGTACAATGAGCAGTTCTTC. This codes for CASSQGPGTFPYNEQFF.

This chain uses TRBV5-1 with TRBJ2-1; 7 nucleotides align to TRBD2. V lost 3 bases to trimming and J lost 8 bases; unmatched junction nucleotides: 8. Per germline, CDR1 SGHRS and CDR2 YFSETQ. The CDR3 is 14 amino acids. The CDR3, as DNA: TGCGCCAGCAGCTCGGGAGGACGAATCGATGAGCAGTTCTTC. It translates to CASSSGGRIDEQFF.

The chain couples TRBV6-6 to TRBJ1-1; tentatively, D is TRBD1 (5 bases). From germline, CDR1 is MNHNY and CDR2 SVGAGI (reference sequence). The CDR3 covers 14 residues. V was pared by 8 bases and J by 0 bases, with 13 bases between. The CDR3 spells CASAGGGMNTEAFF. The CDR3 bases are TGTGCCAGCGCTGGGGGGGGTATGAACACTGAAGCTTTCTTT.

V gene TRBV28 combines with J gene TRBJ1-6, with 8 positions matching TRBD1. Per germline, CDR1 MDHEN and CDR2 SYDVKM. CDR3 length equals 19 residues. Trimming removed 4 bases from V and 7 bases from J; junction bases left unmatched: 18. The CDR3 reads CASSSSRLGQGKTNSPLHF. CDR3 bases: TGTGCCAGCAGTTCCTCGAGATTAGGACAGGGAAAAACGAATTCACCCCTCCACTTT.

The V call is TRBV6-5, the J call TRBJ2-2; 9 nucleotides agree with TRBD2. Germline V CDR1 and CDR2: MNHEY, SVGAGI. Trimming at V came to 0 bases and at J to 5 bases, leaving 4 bases not matched to a gene. The CDR3 is made up of 16 amino acids. The CDR3 nucleotides are TGTGCCAGCAGTTACTCGGGCGGGGGGGGGACCGGGGAGCTGTTTTTT. Translated: CASSYSGGGGTGELFF.

This clone appeared a single time. The gene calls are TRBV9 and TRBJ2-5, with D maybe TRBD2 (6 bases). The germline gives CDR1 SGDLS, CDR2 YYNGEE. Trimming stripped 0 bases from V and 7 bases from J, with 13 bases between. This CDR3 is built from 14 residues. CDR3 sequence reads: CASSVGGGVGTQYF. The CDR3 DNA is TGTGCCAGCAGCGTAGGTGGCGGGGTCGGGACCCAGTACTTC. Drawing the rest from reference TRBV9 and TRBJ2-5, the complete variable domain is DSGVTQTPKHLITATGQRVTLRCSPRSGDLSVYWYQQSLDQGLQFLIQYYNGEERAKGNILERFSAQQFPDLHSELNLSSLELGDSALYFCASSVGGGVGTQYFGPGTRLLVL.

CDR3: CASSSYSASSGAYNEQFF. The CDR3 nucleotides are TGTGCCAGCAGTTCCTATAGCGCCTCTAGCGGAGCCTACAATGAGCAGTTCTTC. V usage is TRBV28 and J usage is TRBJ2-1, with TRBD2 matching 7 bases. The germline gives CDR1 MDHEN, CDR2 SYDVKM. J lost 2 bases, V lost 4 bases, and 14 bases had no gene match. The CDR3 contains 18 residues.